This TCR beta chain was captured by sequencing in a study of blood T cell repertoires in COVID-19 (dated by TCRdb to between 2020 and 2021). General notes on the study: The collaborator samples originated in the United States, Italy and Spain and spanned the acute and convalescent phases of COVID-19. The material from the prospective study consisted of cDNA or gDNA derived from T cells, B-cell-depleted T cells, or PBMCs. Deeply sampled blood TCRbeta repertoires from subjects exposed to, actively infected with, or recovered from COVID-19 were included in the dataset. The repertoires were made available in a free public database intended to serve as a resource for research on the immune response to SARS-CoV-2. Samples came from the ongoing ImmuneRACE study (first 160 participants) plus 1,254 subjects from 6 global collaborators. Sample metadata almost always included a de-identified subject ID, COVID-19 status, age in years and sex. Where HLA class I and class II types were available, the types were taken from metadata supplied by the sample provider, not from assay-based typing. The full study reports these points: How much clinical and demographic metadata was included differed by source and by participant, and the metadata was provided uncurated.

Whole blood was collected in K2EDTA tubes by collaborating institutions according to the institutions' own protocols. For TCRbeta analysis, collaborator samples were shipped as frozen whole blood, as isolated PBMCs, or as DNA extracted from either sample type. This clone was recorded a few times. There is no known antigen for this receptor. Base qualities were left out, and no much larger clone turns up one base away. The immunoSEQ Assay, a bias-controlled multiplex PCR, was used to amplify TCRbeta CDR3 regions from genomic DNA. The original methods were these. Nucleated cell counts per sample were estimated from amplification of reference gene primers within the assay. To quantify the absolute abundance of each unique TCRbeta CDR3 rearrangement, sequence reads were collapsed and filtered. Productive Simpson clonality was computed per sample as the square root of Simpson's diversity index over productive rearrangements. This is the immuneACCESS table as TCRdb keeps it, with only in-frame sequences that have V and J called. A part of the clones is gone; compared with another copy, unresolved V genes explain less than half, and the rest is unexplained. V and J calls and clone size follow that table, whereas D and trimming were derived from the DNA. Counted in this sample were about 300,000 clones; 70% to 90% of them appeared once. Almost 9.5% of the sample lies in the top ten.

The germline V gene encodes CDR1 KGHSH and CDR2 LQKENI. V lost 3 bases and J lost 12 bases, and the count of bases not matched to a germline gene is 13. The CDR3 contains 15 residues, cysteine and phenylalanine counted. Only CDR3 DNA is held: 45 bases, read in frame from base 1. Source material: peripheral blood. The source of this sequence is a man between 18 and 29 years old with active or convalescent COVID-19. This chain joins TRBV18 to TRBJ1-4, with 7 middle bases fitting TRBD1. The nucleotides read TGTGCCAGCTCACCCTCGGACAGGTTGACCCCGGAACTGTTTTTT. The resulting protein is CASSPSDRLTPELFF.